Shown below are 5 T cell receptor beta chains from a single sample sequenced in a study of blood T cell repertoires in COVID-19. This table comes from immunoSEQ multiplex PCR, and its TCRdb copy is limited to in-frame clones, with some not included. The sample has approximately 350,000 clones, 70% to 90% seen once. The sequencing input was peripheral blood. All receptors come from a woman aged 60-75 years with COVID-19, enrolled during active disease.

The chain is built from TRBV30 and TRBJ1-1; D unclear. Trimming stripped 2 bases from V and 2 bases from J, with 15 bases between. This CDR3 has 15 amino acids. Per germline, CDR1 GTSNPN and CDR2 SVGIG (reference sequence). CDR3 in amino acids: CAWSPSIGANTEAFF. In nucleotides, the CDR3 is TGTGCCTGGAGTCCGTCGATTGGAGCTAACACTGAAGCTTTCTTT.

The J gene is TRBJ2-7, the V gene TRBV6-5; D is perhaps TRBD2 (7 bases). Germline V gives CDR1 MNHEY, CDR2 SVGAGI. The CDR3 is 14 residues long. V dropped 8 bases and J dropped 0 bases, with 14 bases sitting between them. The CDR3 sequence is CASLGEGGSYEQYF. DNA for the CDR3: TGTGCCAGCCTGGGGGAGGGGGGCTCCTACGAGCAGTACTTC.

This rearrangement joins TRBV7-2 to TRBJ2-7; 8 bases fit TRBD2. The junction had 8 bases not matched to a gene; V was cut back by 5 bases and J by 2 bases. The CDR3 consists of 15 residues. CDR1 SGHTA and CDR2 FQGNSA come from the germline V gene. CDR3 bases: TGTGCCAGCAGCCTTAGCGGGGAAGGTCCCTACGAGCAGTACTTC. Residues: CASSLSGEGPYEQYF.

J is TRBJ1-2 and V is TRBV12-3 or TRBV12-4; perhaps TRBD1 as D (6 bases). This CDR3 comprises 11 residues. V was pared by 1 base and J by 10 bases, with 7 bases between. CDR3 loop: CASSLGTDYTF. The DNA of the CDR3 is TGTGCCAGCAGTTTAGGGACAGACTACACCTTC.

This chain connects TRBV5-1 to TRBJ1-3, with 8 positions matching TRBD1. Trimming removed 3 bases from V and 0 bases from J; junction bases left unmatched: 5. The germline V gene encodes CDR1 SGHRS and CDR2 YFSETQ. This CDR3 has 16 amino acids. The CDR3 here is CASSWTGPLSGNTIYF. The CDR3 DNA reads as TGCGCCAGCAGCTGGACAGGGCCCCTCTCTGGAAACACCATATATTTT.